This T cell receptor beta chain appears in the sequencing data of a study of CD8 T cells in Susac syndrome. RNA totalling roughly 0.5 to 1 ug underwent reverse transcription with random hexamers. An immunoSEQ multiplex PCR generated amplified TCR beta CDR3 products spanning 54 Vbeta and 13 Jbeta. MiXCR, run by TCRdb on the immunoSEQ multiplex PCR reads, gives a single entry per CDR3 protein. The sample lists around 300,000 distinct CDR3 sequences, over 75% occurring once. Losses at the gene ends were 5 bases for V and 10 bases for J; bases not matched to a gene: 5. The CDR3 covers 13 residues. Germline values: CDR1 SGHRS, CDR2 YFSETQ.

V and J are TRBV5-1 and TRBJ2-2; 10 bases agree with TRBD2. Material for sequencing was CD8+ T cells from PBMCs. The origin of this receptor is a human donor with multiple sclerosis. The CDR3 bases are TGCGCCAGCAGACTAGCGGGACGGGAGGAGCTGTTTTTT. Protein: CASRLAGREELFF.